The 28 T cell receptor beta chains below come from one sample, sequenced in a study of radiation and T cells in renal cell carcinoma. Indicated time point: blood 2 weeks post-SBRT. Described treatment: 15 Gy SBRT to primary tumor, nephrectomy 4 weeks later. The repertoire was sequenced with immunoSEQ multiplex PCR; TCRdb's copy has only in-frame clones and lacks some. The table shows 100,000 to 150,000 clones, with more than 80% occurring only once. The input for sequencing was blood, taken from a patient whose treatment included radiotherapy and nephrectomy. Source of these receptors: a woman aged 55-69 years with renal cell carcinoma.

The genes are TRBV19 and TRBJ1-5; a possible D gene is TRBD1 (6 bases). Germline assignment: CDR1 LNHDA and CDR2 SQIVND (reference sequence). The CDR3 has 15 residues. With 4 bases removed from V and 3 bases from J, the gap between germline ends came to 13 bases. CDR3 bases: TGTGCCAGTAGTAGCCAAGGGGGGAACAATCAGCCCCAGCATTTT. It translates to CASSSQGGNNQPQHF.

Here the CDR3 reads CASSLEGGNNSPLHF. The CDR3 bases are TGTGCCAGCAGCTTAGAGGGCGGGAATAATTCACCCCTCCACTTT. The gene calls are TRBV7-2 and TRBJ1-6; D gene uncertain. Looked up from germline, CDR1 is SGHTA and CDR2 is FQGNSA. The CDR3 runs 15 residues. V was shortened by 1 base and J by 5 bases, with 9 bases between the two germline ends.

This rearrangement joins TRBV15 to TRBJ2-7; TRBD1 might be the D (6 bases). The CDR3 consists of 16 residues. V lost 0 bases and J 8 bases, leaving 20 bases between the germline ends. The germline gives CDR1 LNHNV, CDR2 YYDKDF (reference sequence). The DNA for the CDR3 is TGTGCCACCAGCAGAGATGGGGGCCAGGGAAGAGGCAAGCAGTACTTC. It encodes CATSRDGGQGRGKQYF.

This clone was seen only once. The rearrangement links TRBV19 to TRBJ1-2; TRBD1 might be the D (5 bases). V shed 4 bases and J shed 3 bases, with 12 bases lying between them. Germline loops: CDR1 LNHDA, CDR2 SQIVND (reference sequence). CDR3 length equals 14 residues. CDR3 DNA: TGTGCCAGTAGTAACTCAAGGGGCTACTATGGCTACACCTTC. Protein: CASSNSRGYYGYTF.

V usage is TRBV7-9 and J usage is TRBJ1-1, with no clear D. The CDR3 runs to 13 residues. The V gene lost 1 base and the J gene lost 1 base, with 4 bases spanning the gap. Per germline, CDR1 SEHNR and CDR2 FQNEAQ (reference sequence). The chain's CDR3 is CASSLVWNTEAFF. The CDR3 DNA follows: TGTGCCAGCAGCTTAGTCTGGAACACTGAAGCTTTCTTT.

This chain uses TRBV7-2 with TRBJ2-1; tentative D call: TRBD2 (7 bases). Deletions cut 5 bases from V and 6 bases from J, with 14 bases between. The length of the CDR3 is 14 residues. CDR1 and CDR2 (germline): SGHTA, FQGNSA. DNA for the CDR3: TGTGCCAGCAGCGCTGGCGGGGGCATCAATGAGCAGTTCTTC. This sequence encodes CASSAGGGINEQFF.

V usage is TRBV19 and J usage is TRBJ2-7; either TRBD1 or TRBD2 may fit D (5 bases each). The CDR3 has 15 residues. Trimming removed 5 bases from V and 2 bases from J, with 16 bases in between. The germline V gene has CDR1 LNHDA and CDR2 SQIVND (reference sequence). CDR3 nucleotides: TGTGCCAGTAGTGGCCCCGGGGTGGGACCCTACGAGCAGTACTTC. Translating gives CASSGPGVGPYEQYF.

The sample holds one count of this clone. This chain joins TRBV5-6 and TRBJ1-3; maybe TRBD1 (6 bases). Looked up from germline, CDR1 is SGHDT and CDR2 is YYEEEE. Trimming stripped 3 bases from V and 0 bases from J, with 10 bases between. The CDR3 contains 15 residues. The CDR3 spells CASSSRGSSGNTIYF. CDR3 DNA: TGTGCCAGCAGCTCGAGGGGGAGCTCTGGAAACACCATATATTTT.

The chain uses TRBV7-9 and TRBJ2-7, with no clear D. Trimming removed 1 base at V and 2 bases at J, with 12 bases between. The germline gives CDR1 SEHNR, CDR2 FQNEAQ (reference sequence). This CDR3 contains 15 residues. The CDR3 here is CASSLDLDGPYEQYF. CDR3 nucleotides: TGTGCCAGCAGCTTAGATCTGGACGGTCCCTACGAGCAGTACTTC.

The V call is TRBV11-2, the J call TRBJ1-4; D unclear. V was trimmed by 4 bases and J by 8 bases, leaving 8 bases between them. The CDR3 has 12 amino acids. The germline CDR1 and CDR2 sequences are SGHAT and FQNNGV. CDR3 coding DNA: TGTGCCAGCAGCTACCCAGACGAAAAACTGTTTTTT. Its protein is CASSYPDEKLFF.

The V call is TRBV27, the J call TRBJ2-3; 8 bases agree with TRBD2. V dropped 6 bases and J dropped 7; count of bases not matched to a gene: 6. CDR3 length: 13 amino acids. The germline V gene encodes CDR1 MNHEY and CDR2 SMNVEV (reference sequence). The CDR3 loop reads CASRAGGRNTQYF. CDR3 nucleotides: TGTGCCAGCAGGGCGGGGGGCCGTAATACGCAGTATTTT.

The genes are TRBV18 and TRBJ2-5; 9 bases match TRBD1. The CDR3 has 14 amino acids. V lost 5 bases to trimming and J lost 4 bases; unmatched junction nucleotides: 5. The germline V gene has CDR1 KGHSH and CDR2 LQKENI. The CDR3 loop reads CASSAGQGRETQYF. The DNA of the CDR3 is TGTGCCAGCTCAGCGGGACAGGGTCGAGAGACCCAGTACTTC.

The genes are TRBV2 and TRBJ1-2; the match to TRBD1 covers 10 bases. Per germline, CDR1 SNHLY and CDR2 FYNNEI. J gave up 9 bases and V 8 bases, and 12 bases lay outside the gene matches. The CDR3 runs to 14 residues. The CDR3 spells CASCKGQGVCSYTF. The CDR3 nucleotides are TGTGCCAGCTGCAAAGGACAGGGGGTCTGTAGCTACACCTTC.

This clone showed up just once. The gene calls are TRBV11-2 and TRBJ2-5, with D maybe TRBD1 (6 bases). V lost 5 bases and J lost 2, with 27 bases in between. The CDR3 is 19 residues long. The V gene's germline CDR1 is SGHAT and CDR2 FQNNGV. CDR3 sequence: CASSHSVIPAGAPQETQYF. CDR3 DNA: TGTGCCAGCAGCCACTCGGTAATACCTGCAGGGGCGCCACAAGAGACCCAGTACTTC.

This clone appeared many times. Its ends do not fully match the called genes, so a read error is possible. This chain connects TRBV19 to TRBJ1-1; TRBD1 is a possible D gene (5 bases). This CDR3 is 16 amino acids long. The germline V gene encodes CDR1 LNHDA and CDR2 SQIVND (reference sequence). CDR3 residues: CASSIPFTSGRLSESF. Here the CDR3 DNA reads TGTGCCAGTAGTATACCCTTTACATCGGGACGGCTCTCAGAATCCTTT.

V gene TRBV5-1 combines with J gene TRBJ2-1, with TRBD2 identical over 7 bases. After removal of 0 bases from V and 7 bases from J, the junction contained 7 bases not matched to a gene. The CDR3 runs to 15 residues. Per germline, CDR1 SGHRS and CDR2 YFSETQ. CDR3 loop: CASSLAAGVENEQFF. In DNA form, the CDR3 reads TGCGCCAGCAGCTTGGCCGCGGGAGTGGAAAATGAGCAGTTCTTC.

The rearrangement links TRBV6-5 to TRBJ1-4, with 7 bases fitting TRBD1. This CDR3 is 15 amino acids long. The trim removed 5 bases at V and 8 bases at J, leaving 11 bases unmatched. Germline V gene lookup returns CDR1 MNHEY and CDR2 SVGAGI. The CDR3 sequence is CASSTRQGRQEKLFF. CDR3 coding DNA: TGTGCCAGCAGTACGAGACAGGGACGACAAGAAAAACTGTTTTTT.

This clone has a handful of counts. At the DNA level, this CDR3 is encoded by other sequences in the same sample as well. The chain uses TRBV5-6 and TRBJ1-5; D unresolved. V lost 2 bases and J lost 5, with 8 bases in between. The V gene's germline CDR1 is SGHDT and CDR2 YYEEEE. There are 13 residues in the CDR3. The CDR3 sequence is CASSLGRDQPQHF. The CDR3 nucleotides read TGTGCCAGCAGCTTAGGGAGGGATCAGCCCCAGCATTTT.

The CDR3 is CASGTGDTYEQYF. CDR3 nucleotide sequence: TGTGCCAGCGGGACAGGGGATACCTACGAGCAGTACTTC. The V call is TRBV27, the J call TRBJ2-7; 10 nucleotides match TRBD1. The CDR3 sequence is 13 residues long. With 8 bases clipped from V and 2 bases from J, the junction kept 3 bases outside the gene matches. Germline CDR1 MNHEY, CDR2 SMNVEV (reference sequence).

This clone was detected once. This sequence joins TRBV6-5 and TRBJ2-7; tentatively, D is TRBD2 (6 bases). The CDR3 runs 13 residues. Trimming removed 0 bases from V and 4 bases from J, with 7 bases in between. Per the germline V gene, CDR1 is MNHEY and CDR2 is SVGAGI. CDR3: CASSYSRDYEQYF. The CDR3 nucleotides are TGTGCCAGCAGTTACTCGCGGGATTACGAGCAGTACTTC.

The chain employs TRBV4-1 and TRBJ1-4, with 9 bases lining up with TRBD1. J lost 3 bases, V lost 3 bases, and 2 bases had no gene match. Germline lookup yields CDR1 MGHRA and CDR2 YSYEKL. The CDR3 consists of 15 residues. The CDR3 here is CASSQGQGANEKLFF. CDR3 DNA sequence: TGCGCCAGCAGCCAGGGACAGGGAGCTAATGAAAAACTGTTTTTT.

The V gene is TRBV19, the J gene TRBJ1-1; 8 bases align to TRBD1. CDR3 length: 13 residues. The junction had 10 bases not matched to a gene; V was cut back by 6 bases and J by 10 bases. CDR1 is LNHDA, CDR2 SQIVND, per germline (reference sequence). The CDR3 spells CASRDRETLGAFF. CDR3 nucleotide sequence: TGTGCCAGTAGGGACAGGGAGACCCTGGGAGCTTTCTTT.

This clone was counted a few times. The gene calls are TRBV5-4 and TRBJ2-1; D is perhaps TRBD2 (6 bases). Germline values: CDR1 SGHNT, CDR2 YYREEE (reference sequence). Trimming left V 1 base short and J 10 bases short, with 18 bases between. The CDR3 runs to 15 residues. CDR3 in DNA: TGTGCCAGCAGCTTGAGTTCTGCGCCGGGGAGGGAGCAGTTCTTC. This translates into CASSLSSAPGREQFF.

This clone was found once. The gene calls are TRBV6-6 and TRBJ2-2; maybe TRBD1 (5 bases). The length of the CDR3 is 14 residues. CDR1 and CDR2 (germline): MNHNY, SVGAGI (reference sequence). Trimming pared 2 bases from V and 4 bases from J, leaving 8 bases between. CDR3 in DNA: TGTGCCAGCAGTTACCACAGGTTCACCGGGGAGCTGTTTTTT. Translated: CASSYHRFTGELFF.

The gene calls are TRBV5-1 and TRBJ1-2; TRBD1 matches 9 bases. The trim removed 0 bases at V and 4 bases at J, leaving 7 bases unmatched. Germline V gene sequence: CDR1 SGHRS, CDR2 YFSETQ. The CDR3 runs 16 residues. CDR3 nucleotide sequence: TGCGCCAGCAGCTTGGGGGTACAGGGGGCGATCTATGGCTACACCTTC. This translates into CASSLGVQGAIYGYTF.

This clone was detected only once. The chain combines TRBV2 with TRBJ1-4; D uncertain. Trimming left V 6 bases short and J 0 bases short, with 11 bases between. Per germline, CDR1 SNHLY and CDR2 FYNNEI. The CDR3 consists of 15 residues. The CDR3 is CASSMDGATNEKLFF. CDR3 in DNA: TGTGCCAGCAGCATGGACGGCGCAACTAATGAAAAACTGTTTTTT.

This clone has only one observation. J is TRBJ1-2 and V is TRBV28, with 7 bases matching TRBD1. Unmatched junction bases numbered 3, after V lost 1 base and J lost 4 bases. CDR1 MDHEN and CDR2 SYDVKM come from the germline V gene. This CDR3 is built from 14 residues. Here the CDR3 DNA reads TGTGCCAGCAGTTTATCGACAGGGCCCTATGGCTACACCTTC. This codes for CASSLSTGPYGYTF.

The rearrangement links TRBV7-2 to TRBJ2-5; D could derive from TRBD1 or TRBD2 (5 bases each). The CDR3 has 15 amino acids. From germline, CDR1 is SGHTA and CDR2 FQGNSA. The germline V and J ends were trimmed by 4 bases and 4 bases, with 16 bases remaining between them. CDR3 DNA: TGTGCCAGCAGCTCCTTCTTGGGGGTGGGAGAGACCCAGTACTTC. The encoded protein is CASSSFLGVGETQYF.